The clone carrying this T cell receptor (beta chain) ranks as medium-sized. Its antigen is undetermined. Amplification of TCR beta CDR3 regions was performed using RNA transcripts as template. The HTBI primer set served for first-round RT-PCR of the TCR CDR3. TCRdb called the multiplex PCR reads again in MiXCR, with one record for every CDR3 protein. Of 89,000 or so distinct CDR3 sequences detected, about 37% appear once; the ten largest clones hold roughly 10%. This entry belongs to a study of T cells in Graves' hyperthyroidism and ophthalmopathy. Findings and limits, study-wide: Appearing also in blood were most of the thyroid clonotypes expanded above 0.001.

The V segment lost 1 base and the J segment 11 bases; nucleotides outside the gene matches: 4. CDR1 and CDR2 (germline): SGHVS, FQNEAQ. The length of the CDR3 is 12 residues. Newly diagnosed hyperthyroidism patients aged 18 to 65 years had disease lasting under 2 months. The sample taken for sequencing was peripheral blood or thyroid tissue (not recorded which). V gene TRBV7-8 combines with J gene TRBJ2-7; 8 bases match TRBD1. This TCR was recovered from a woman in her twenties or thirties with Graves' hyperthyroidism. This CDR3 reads CASSLEPGQEYF. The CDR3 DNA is TGTGCCAGCAGCTTAGAACCGGGACAGGAGTACTTC.